The 26 T cell receptor beta chains in this list originate from one sample, sequenced in a study of T cells in Graves' hyperthyroidism and ophthalmopathy. RNA transcripts provided the source from which TCR beta CDR3 regions were amplified. When the TCR CDR3 underwent first-round RT-PCR, the HTBI primer set was used. TCRdb re-analysed the multiplex PCR reads in MiXCR, keeping a single row per CDR3 protein. The table includes hundreds of thousands of distinct CDR3 sequences, 22% detected once. The sequenced material came from blood. Source of these receptors: a man aged 25 to 40 with Graves' ophthalmopathy.

The V call is TRBV24-1, the J call TRBJ2-3, with 10 positions matching TRBD2. V was pared by 4 bases and J by 1 base, with 7 bases of the junction left unmatched. Looked up from germline, CDR1 is KGHDR and CDR2 is SFDVKD. The CDR3 runs 17 residues. The CDR3 here is CATSDTSGRAGTDTQYF. CDR3 DNA: TGTGCCACCAGTGACACCAGCGGGAGGGCCGGCACAGATACGCAGTATTTT.

This clonotype has ten or more counts. This chain joins TRBV3-1 and TRBJ2-1; D gene unclear. There are 14 residues in the CDR3. Germline CDR1 reads LGHDT; CDR2 reads YNNKEL (reference sequence). The V end lost 4 bases, the J end lost 9 bases, and 16 bases lay between the germline ends. CDR3 loop: CASSPRSRGGEQFF. In DNA form, the CDR3 reads TGTGCCAGCAGCCCTAGGTCCCGCGGTGGTGAGCAGTTCTTC.

The chain links TRBV5-1 to TRBJ2-7, with 9 bases identical to TRBD2. The J segment lost 0 bases and the V segment lost 6 bases, leaving 10 bases of the junction unmatched. CDR3 size: 16 residues. Germline CDR1 reads SGHRS; CDR2 reads YFSETQ. In nucleotides, the CDR3 is TGCGCCAGCAACCGGGGGGGTAGCGGGAGCTCCTACGAGCAGTACTTC. Residues: CASNRGGSGSSYEQYF. Filled out from reference TRBV5-1 and TRBJ2-7, the complete variable domain reads KAGVTQTPRYLIKTRGQQVTLSCSPISGHRSVSWYQQTPGQGLQFLFEYFSETQRNKGNFPGRFSGRQFSNSRSEMNVSTLELGDSALYLCASNRGGSGSSYEQYFGPGTRLTVT.

There are many counts of this clonotype. This chain connects TRBV28 to TRBJ2-1, with TRBD1 matching 10 bases. This CDR3 region has 14 residues. V lost 5 bases and J lost 7; bases outside the gene matches: 5. Per germline, CDR1 MDHEN and CDR2 SYDVKM. CDR3 in amino acids: CASSRRQGANEQFF. The DNA for the CDR3 is TGTGCCAGCAGTAGGCGACAGGGGGCTAATGAGCAGTTCTTC.

This chain links TRBV3-1 with TRBJ2-7; 10 bases are shared with TRBD1. CDR1 and CDR2 from the germline V gene are LGHDT and YNNKEL (reference sequence). This CDR3 region has 13 residues. J lost 5 bases, V lost 5 bases, and 3 bases had no gene match. CDR3 region: CASSGTGVHEQYF. The DNA for the CDR3 is TGTGCCAGCAGCGGGACAGGGGTTCACGAGCAGTACTTC.

This chain uses TRBV5-1 with TRBJ1-1, with a weak D call TRBD1 (5 bases). The CDR3 covers 13 residues. Germline V CDR1 and CDR2: SGHRS, YFSETQ. V was pared by 0 bases and J by 7 bases, with 10 bases between. This CDR3 reads CASSLADSHEAFF. DNA of the CDR3: TGCGCCAGCAGCTTGGCCGACAGCCATGAAGCTTTCTTT.

This clonotype was picked up many times. The gene calls are TRBV6-1 and TRBJ2-3; 10 nucleotides align to TRBD2. Germline V gene data show CDR1 as MNHNS and CDR2 as SASEGT. J was trimmed by 4 bases and V by 0 bases; bases with no gene match: 4. The CDR3 has 16 amino acids. The CDR3 bases are TGTGCCAGCAGTGAAGCGCATCTAGCGGGAGCAGATACGCAGTATTTT. This codes for CASSEAHLAGADTQYF.

This clonotype has a count of ten or more. The CDR3 reads CASSPLSGGGRGETQYF. CDR3 coding DNA: TGTGCCAGCAGCCCCCTCAGTGGAGGGGGCAGGGGAGAGACCCAGTACTTC. The chain recombines TRBV11-2 with TRBJ2-5; maybe TRBD1 (7 bases). The CDR3 contains 17 residues. The germline CDR1 and CDR2 sequences are SGHAT and FQNNGV. The V end was cut by 5 bases, the J end by 4 bases, with 23 bases between.

Notes on this clonotype: Germline and junction disagree at one end, which may indicate a read error. The chain recombines TRBV6-1 with TRBJ2-5; 15 bases align to TRBD2. The V gene's germline CDR1 is MNHNS and CDR2 SASEGT. The CDR3 has 18 residues. This CDR3 is CASSEWGLAGGRGETRYF. The CDR3 region has the DNA TGTGCCAGCAGTGAATGGGGACTAGCGGGAGGAAGGGGAGAGACCCGGTACTTC.

With respect to this clonotype: A read error may be the cause here, since a much bigger clone is one base away. The J gene is TRBJ2-7, the V gene TRBV11-2; 8 positions match TRBD1. Per the germline V gene, CDR1 is SGHAT and CDR2 is FQNNGV. The CDR3 length is 16 residues. V was clipped by 5 bases and J by 1 base; unmatched bases: 10. The CDR3 spells CASSPLTGDASYEQYF. The CDR3 nucleotides are TGTGCCAGCAGCCCTCTGACAGGGGACGCGTCCTACGAGCAGTACTTC.

V usage is TRBV7-8 and J usage is TRBJ1-6, with D perhaps TRBD1 (5 bases). CDR1 is SGHVS and CDR2 is FQNEAQ in the germline V gene. Trimming left V 5 bases short and J 3 bases short, with 11 bases between. There are 15 residues in the CDR3. This CDR3 reads CASSNLDSYNSPLHF. DNA for the CDR3: TGTGCCAGCAGCAACCTAGACAGCTATAATTCACCCCTCCACTTT. Full variable domain (remainder filled in from reference TRBV7-8 and TRBJ1-6): GAGVSQSPRYKVAKRGQDVALRCDPISGHVSLFWYQQALGQGPEFLTYFQNEAQLDKSGLPSDRFFAERPEGSVSTLKIQRTQQEDSAVYLCASSNLDSYNSPLHFGNGTRLTVT.

This clonotype was seen ten or more times. The J gene is TRBJ1-1, the V gene TRBV30; D is uncertain. Trimming cost V 1 base and J 9 bases, with 9 bases left between them. The germline V gene has CDR1 GTSNPN and CDR2 SVGIG (reference sequence). CDR3 length: 11 amino acids. The CDR3 sequence is CAWSGDVKAFF. CDR3 coding DNA: TGTGCCTGGAGTGGGGATGTGAAAGCTTTCTTT.

This clonotype was seen a few times. This chain joins TRBV10-3 and TRBJ1-2, with D unclear. The length of the CDR3 is 13 residues. Looked up from germline, CDR1 is ENHRY and CDR2 is SYGVKD. V lost 0 bases and J lost 4, with 6 bases in between. The chain's CDR3 is CAISESPGYGYTF. In DNA, the CDR3 is TGTGCCATCAGTGAGTCCCCAGGCTATGGCTACACCTTC.

The chain recombines TRBV28 with TRBJ2-7, with 13 bases lining up with TRBD2. With 3 bases clipped from V and 4 bases from J, the junction kept 3 bases outside the gene matches. The CDR3 covers 15 residues. Germline loops: CDR1 MDHEN, CDR2 SYDVKM. CDR3 nucleotides: TGTGCCAGCAGTTTCGGACTAGCGGGAGATTACGAGCAGTACTTC. Amino acid sequence: CASSFGLAGDYEQYF.

This clonotype was counted a few times. The rearrangement links TRBV11-2 to TRBJ2-7, with D perhaps assigned TRBD1 or TRBD2 (5 bases each). V lost 5 bases to trimming and J lost 5 bases, with 16 bases between them. Germline V gives CDR1 SGHAT, CDR2 FQNNGV. The CDR3 is 14 amino acids. CDR3 DNA: TGTGCCAGCAGCCTAAACACCCAGGGAGACGAGCAGTACTTC. Its translation: CASSLNTQGDEQYF. The variable domain in full, completed from reference TRBV11-2 and TRBJ2-7, reads EAGVAQSPRYKIIEKRQSVAFWCNPISGHATLYWYQQILGQGPKLLIQFQNNGVVDDSQLPKDRFSAERLKGVDSTLKIQPAKLEDSAVYLCASSLNTQGDEQYFGPGTRLTVT.

The chain employs TRBV9 and TRBJ1-2, with 12 bases lining up with TRBD1. V was pared by 4 bases and J by 8 bases, with 6 bases of the junction left unmatched. This CDR3 comprises 14 residues. CDR1 is SGDLS, CDR2 YYNGEE, per germline. DNA of the CDR3: TGTGCCAGCAGCTCGGGACAGGGGGCTCCGGGCTACACCTTC. Translated, it gives CASSSGQGAPGYTF.

This chain links TRBV20-1 with TRBJ2-1; D is ambiguous. This CDR3 has 14 residues. V lost 6 bases and J lost 2, with 14 bases in between. In germline, CDR1 is DFQATT, CDR2 SNEGSKA (reference sequence). The DNA for the CDR3 is TGCAGTGCCCGGTCGCTTATAACCTACAATGAGCAGTTCTTC. Its translation is CSARSLITYNEQFF.

This clonotype occurred a few times. V and J are TRBV5-1 and TRBJ2-1; 12 positions agree with TRBD2. The CDR3 is 15 amino acids. After removal of 4 bases from V and 9 bases from J, the junction contained 8 bases not matched to a gene. CDR1 SGHRS and CDR2 YFSETQ come from the germline V gene. The CDR3 protein is CASSPLAGGGAEQFF. The CDR3 region has the DNA TGCGCCAGCAGCCCACTAGCGGGAGGCGGGGCTGAGCAGTTCTTC.

This clonotype was seen many times. The chain combines TRBV11-3 with TRBJ2-3; TRBD1 aligns across 9 bases. The CDR3 sequence is 17 residues long. Germline V gene data show CDR1 as SGHNT and CDR2 as YENEEA. Germline trimming cut 3 bases from V and 4 bases from J; bases unmatched to any gene: 11. The CDR3 nucleotides are TGTGCCAGCAGCTTTTACCCGGGACAGGGTTCATCAGATACGCAGTATTTT. Translated, it gives CASSFYPGQGSSDTQYF.

This clonotype was detected only a few times. V gene TRBV12-3 or TRBV12-4 combines with J gene TRBJ2-5; TRBD2 might be the D (6 bases). V lost 2 bases and J lost 10, with 23 bases in between. This CDR3 region has 16 residues. The CDR3 bases are TGTGCCAGCAGTTTAAGGGGAGACCCCAGGAGGGGTGACCAGTACTTC. It codes for CASSLRGDPRRGDQYF.

This clonotype showed up many times. The chain carries TRBV6-1 and TRBJ1-6; D unresolved. V gave up 5 bases and J gave up 7 bases, with 12 bases separating them. This CDR3 is 14 amino acids long. Germline loops: CDR1 MNHNS, CDR2 SASEGT. CDR3 region: CASSLGPQNSPLHF. The DNA for the CDR3 is TGTGCCAGCAGTTTGGGCCCTCAGAATTCACCCCTCCACTTT.

This clonotype was counted at least ten times. J is TRBJ1-2 and V is TRBV11-2; 8 bases are a match to TRBD1. Trimming at V came to 1 base and at J to 3 bases, leaving 10 bases not matched to a gene. The CDR3 sequence is 17 residues long. Germline assignment: CDR1 SGHAT and CDR2 FQNNGV. The CDR3 DNA reads as TGTGCCAGCAGCTTAGTGGGTCGGGGACAGGCCTACTATGGCTACACCTTC. This sequence encodes CASSLVGRGQAYYGYTF.

The chain has TRBV20-1 and TRBJ2-1; 7 nucleotides line up with TRBD2. V dropped 1 base and J dropped 5; count of bases not matched to a gene: 5. The CDR3 has 14 amino acids. Germline V gene data show CDR1 as DFQATT and CDR2 as SNEGSKA (reference sequence). This CDR3 reads CSARVPAGNNEQFF. CDR3 in DNA: TGCAGTGCTAGAGTCCCAGCGGGGAACAATGAGCAGTTCTTC.

This clonotype occurred a few times. The genes are TRBV9 and TRBJ2-1, with D maybe TRBD2 (5 bases). The CDR3 has 17 amino acids. The germline V and J ends were trimmed by 5 bases and 10 bases, with 28 bases remaining between them. CDR1 SGDLS and CDR2 YYNGEE come from the germline V gene. The CDR3 DNA sequence: TGTGCCAGCAGTTTCGGAGGTTGGCCGGATCCCCTTGGGGAGCAGTTCTTC. It encodes CASSFGGWPDPLGEQFF.

This clonotype was seen a few times. The chain links TRBV20-1 to TRBJ1-4; no clear D gene. Germline CDR1 and CDR2: DFQATT and SNEGSKA (reference sequence). Trimming took off 4 bases at V and 7 bases at J, with 10 bases between the two ends. This CDR3 is 12 amino acids long. The CDR3 DNA follows: TGCAGTGCTAAGGCCCCGGTTGAAAAACTGTTTTTT. It yields the protein CSAKAPVEKLFF.

This clonotype was seen many times. This chain connects TRBV28 to TRBJ2-3, with D unresolved. The CDR3 is 13 amino acids. Germline loops: CDR1 MDHEN, CDR2 SYDVKM. Trimming shortened V by 6 bases and J by 2 bases, and 9 bases separated the two germline ends. The CDR3 DNA sequence: TGTGCCAGCAGGACCGACTCCACAGATACGCAGTATTTT. It codes for CASRTDSTDTQYF.